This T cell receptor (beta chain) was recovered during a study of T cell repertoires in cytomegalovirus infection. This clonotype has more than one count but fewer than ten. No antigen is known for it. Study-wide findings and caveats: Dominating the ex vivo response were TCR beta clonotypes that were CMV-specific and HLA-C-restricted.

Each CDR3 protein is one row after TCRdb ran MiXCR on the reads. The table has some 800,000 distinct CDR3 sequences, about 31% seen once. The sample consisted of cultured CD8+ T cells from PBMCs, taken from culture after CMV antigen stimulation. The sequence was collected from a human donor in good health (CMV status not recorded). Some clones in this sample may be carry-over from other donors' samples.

The CDR3 DNA is TGTGCCAGCACCCGGAGTCGCACAGATACGCAGTATTTT. Its protein product is CASTRSRTDTQYF. The J gene is TRBJ2-3, the V gene TRBV6-1; D is uncertain. CDR1 and CDR2 from the germline V gene are MNHNS and SASEGT. The CDR3 totals 13 residues. V was pared by 7 bases and J by 1 base, with 9 bases between.